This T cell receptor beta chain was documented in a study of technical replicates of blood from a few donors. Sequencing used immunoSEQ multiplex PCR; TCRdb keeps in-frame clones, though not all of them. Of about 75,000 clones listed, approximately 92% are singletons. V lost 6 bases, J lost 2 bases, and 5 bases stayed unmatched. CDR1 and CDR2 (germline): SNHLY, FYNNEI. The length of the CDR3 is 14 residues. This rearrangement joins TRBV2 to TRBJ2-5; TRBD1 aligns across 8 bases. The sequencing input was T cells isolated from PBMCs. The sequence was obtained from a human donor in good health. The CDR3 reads CASRQGAFQETQYF. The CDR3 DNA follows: TGTGCCAGCAGGCAGGGGGCTTTTCAAGAGACCCAGTACTTC.